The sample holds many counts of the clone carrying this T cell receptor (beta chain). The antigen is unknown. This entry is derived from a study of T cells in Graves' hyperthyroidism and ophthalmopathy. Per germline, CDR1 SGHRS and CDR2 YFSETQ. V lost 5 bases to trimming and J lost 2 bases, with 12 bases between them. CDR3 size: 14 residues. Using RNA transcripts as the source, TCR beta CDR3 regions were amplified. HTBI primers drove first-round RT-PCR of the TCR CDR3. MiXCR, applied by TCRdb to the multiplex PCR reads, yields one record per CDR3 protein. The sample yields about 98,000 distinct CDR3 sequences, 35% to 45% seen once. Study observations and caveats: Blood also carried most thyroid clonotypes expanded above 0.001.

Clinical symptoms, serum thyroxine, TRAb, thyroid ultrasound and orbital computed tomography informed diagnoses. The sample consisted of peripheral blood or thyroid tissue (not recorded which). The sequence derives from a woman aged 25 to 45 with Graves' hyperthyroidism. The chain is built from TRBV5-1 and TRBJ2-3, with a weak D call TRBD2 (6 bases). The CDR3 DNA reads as TGCGCCAGCAGTCCAGGGACTTACACAGATACGCAGTATTTT. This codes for CASSPGTYTDTQYF.